The 32 T cell receptor beta chains below were found in one sample sequenced in a study of cytomegalovirus exposure and HLA in healthy donors. The PCR ran on 60 Vbeta and 13 Jbeta primers. Sequencing was performed with immunoSEQ multiplex PCR; in TCRdb, only in-frame clones are kept and a portion is missing. The clone table shows 96,000 or so clones, with the ten largest holding about 6%. Sequencing input: PBMCs. These receptors were collected from a girl aged 5-17 years in good health and CMV-seropositive.

A note on this clone: Other DNA variants within this sample encode the same CDR3. This chain joins TRBV30 and TRBJ1-6; 9 bases are a match to TRBD1. Germline trimming cut 2 bases from V and 10 bases from J; bases unmatched to any gene: 6. CDR1 GTSNPN and CDR2 SVGIG come from the germline V gene (reference sequence). The CDR3 sequence is 14 residues long. CDR3 nucleotide sequence: TGTGCCTGGAGTCCAAGGGACAGGGACTCACCCCTCCACTTT. Amino acid sequence: CAWSPRDRDSPLHF.

The chain is built from TRBV4-2 and TRBJ1-2; 7 bases fit TRBD1. V shed 0 bases and J 4 bases; nucleotides not matched to a gene: 5. This CDR3 spans 15 amino acids. Germline CDR1 is LGHNA and CDR2 is YNFKEQ. CDR3 DNA: TGTGCCAGCAGCCAAGATAAGGGGGCATTCTATGGCTACACCTTC. It specifies CASSQDKGAFYGYTF.

The chain has TRBV4-2 and TRBJ2-2; D is uncertain. In germline, CDR1 is LGHNA, CDR2 YNFKEQ. Trimming pared 0 bases from V and 1 base from J, leaving 12 bases between. The CDR3 is made up of 17 amino acids. The DNA for the CDR3 is TGTGCCAGCAGCCAAGATCTTGTGGCAGGGAACACCGGGGAGCTGTTTTTT. This translates into CASSQDLVAGNTGELFF.

The chain uses TRBV7-2 and TRBJ2-1; 11 positions agree with TRBD2. After removal of 2 bases from V and 9 bases from J, the junction contained 12 bases not matched to a gene. Germline V gene data show CDR1 as SGHTA and CDR2 as FQGNSA. There are 17 residues in the CDR3. The CDR3 spells CASSLSSSASGGFEQFF. In DNA form, the CDR3 reads TGTGCCAGCAGCTTAAGTAGTTCGGCTAGCGGGGGGTTTGAGCAGTTCTTC.

CDR3 bases: TGTGCCAGCAGATACAGGGGTGGTACTGAAGCTTTCTTT. This encodes CASRYRGGTEAFF. The chain employs TRBV6-1 and TRBJ1-1; 7 positions agree with TRBD1. This CDR3 is 13 amino acids long. Germline-derived CDR1 and CDR2 are MNHNS and SASEGT. Trimming took 6 bases from V and 5 from J; bases not matched to a gene: 6.

The chain combines TRBV5-1 with TRBJ1-2; TRBD1 agrees at 8 bases. The germline CDR1 and CDR2 sequences are SGHRS and YFSETQ. V lost 2 bases to trimming and J lost 3 bases; unmatched junction nucleotides: 3. This CDR3 is 14 amino acids long. This CDR3 is CASSLDRGYYGYTF. In DNA form, the CDR3 reads TGCGCCAGCAGCTTAGACAGGGGTTACTATGGCTACACCTTC.

The chain uses TRBV4-2 and TRBJ1-6; 9 nucleotides agree with TRBD1. Per germline, CDR1 LGHNA and CDR2 YNFKEQ. The CDR3 extends over 15 amino acids. V lost 3 bases, J lost 9 bases, and 6 bases stayed unmatched. The CDR3 coding sequence is TGTGCCAGCAGCCACGCCCGGGACAGGGCTTCACCCCTCCACTTT. Amino acid sequence: CASSHARDRASPLHF.

The chain combines TRBV15 with TRBJ2-5, with D maybe TRBD1 (5 bases). The CDR3 spans 15 residues. Germline V gene sequence: CDR1 LNHNV, CDR2 YYDKDF (reference sequence). Between the trimmed V and J ends, which lost 5 bases and 1 base, there was a span of 14 bases. Here the CDR3 reads CATSASKRGQETQYF. Written as DNA, the CDR3 is TGTGCCACCAGCGCGTCAAAAAGGGGCCAAGAGACCCAGTACTTC.

The rearrangement joins TRBV7-9 to TRBJ2-5; D may be TRBD2 (7 bases). CDR3 length: 15 amino acids. CDR1 is SEHNR, CDR2 FQNEAQ, per germline (reference sequence). Trimming shortened V by 5 bases and J by 5 bases, and 18 bases separated the two germline ends. The CDR3 is CASSRLGGAGETQYF. CDR3 coding DNA: TGTGCCAGCAGCAGGCTGGGGGGGGCGGGTGAGACCCAGTACTTC.

V is TRBV30 and J is TRBJ2-1; 8 bases align to TRBD1. This CDR3 has 16 amino acids. Germline CDR1 is GTSNPN and CDR2 is SVGIG (reference sequence). With V trimmed by 0 bases and J by 9 bases, 13 bases remained unmatched. CDR3 sequence: CAWSVEGTGGWGEQFF. The CDR3 nucleotides read TGTGCCTGGAGTGTGGAGGGGACAGGAGGATGGGGTGAGCAGTTCTTC.

This chain joins TRBV7-6 and TRBJ2-2; D ambiguous. V gave up 1 base and J gave up 0 bases, with 9 bases separating them. The CDR3 contains 16 residues. Germline CDR1 reads SGHVS; CDR2 reads FNYEAQ. The CDR3 loop is CASSLEPTANTGELFF. CDR3 nucleotides: TGTGCCAGCAGCTTAGAGCCTACAGCGAACACCGGGGAGCTGTTTTTT.

CDR3 region: CASSQATSGWSNEQFF. The CDR3 nucleotides are TGCGCCAGCAGCCAGGCGACTAGCGGGTGGAGCAATGAGCAGTTCTTC. V usage is TRBV4-3 and J usage is TRBJ2-1, with 10 bases lining up with TRBD2. Germline V gene lookup returns CDR1 LGHNA and CDR2 YSLEER. V lost 3 bases to trimming and J lost 6 bases; unmatched junction nucleotides: 8. This CDR3 is built from 16 residues.

A word on this clone: An end of the junction differs from the germline gene, which may be a read error. The chain joins TRBV4-2 to TRBJ2-3; TRBD1 matches at 10 bases. This CDR3 region has 17 residues. Germline CDR1 is LGHNA and CDR2 is YNFKEQ. In DNA, the CDR3 is TGTGCCAGCAGCCAAGAGCCGGACAGGGGGTTTACAGATAAGCAGTATTTT. It codes for CASSQEPDRGFTDKQYF.

The genes are TRBV30 and TRBJ1-2; possible D gene TRBD1, 5 bases. Germline assignment: CDR1 GTSNPN and CDR2 SVGIG (reference sequence). The V end was cut by 5 bases, the J end by 1 base, with 20 bases between. This CDR3 is 16 amino acids long. The chain's CDR3 is CAWVNLRQTDNYGYTF. DNA for the CDR3: TGTGCCTGGGTAAATTTACGACAGACGGATAACTATGGCTACACCTTC.

The J gene is TRBJ1-4, the V gene TRBV30; D gene unclear. CDR3 length: 11 amino acids. Looked up from germline, CDR1 is GTSNPN and CDR2 is SVGIG (reference sequence). Trimming stripped 7 bases from V and 7 bases from J, with 10 bases between. The CDR3: CASSLPEKLFF. The DNA for the CDR3 is TGTGCCTCGAGCCTCCCTGAAAAACTGTTTTTT.

The rearrangement uses TRBV18 and TRBJ2-3, with D tentatively TRBD1 (5 bases). Germline values: CDR1 KGHSH, CDR2 LQKENI. V was pared by 6 bases and J by 4 bases, with 17 bases between. This CDR3 region has 15 residues. The DNA for the CDR3 is TGTGCCAGCTCTCCAGCAGGGATTGGGGCAGATACGCAGTATTTT. As protein: CASSPAGIGADTQYF.

The CDR3 spells CASSQEETSGDHEQFF. In DNA form, the CDR3 reads TGCGCCAGCAGCCAAGAAGAGACTAGCGGGGACCATGAGCAGTTCTTC. V usage is TRBV4-3 and J usage is TRBJ2-1; 11 bases are a match to TRBD2. Germline V CDR1 and CDR2: LGHNA, YSLEER. The V segment lost 0 bases and the J segment 8 bases; nucleotides outside the gene matches: 6. This CDR3 has 16 amino acids.

The chain recombines TRBV4-3 with TRBJ2-5; tentative D call: TRBD1 (6 bases). The V gene's germline CDR1 is LGHNA and CDR2 YSLEER. The V gene lost 1 base and the J gene lost 2 bases, with 8 bases spanning the gap. The CDR3 covers 14 residues. The DNA for the CDR3 is TGCGCCAGCAGCCAAGTGACAGGTCAAGAGACCCAGTACTTC. The encoded protein is CASSQVTGQETQYF.

The rearrangement links TRBV19 to TRBJ2-2; D is perhaps TRBD2 (6 bases). V was shortened by 3 bases and J by 6 bases, with 8 bases between the two germline ends. Germline CDR1 is LNHDA and CDR2 is SQIVND (reference sequence). This CDR3 spans 13 amino acids. The CDR3, as DNA: TGTGCCAGTAGTATGGGGGGTTCCGGGGAGCTGTTTTTT. This sequence encodes CASSMGGSGELFF.

The chain is built from TRBV18 and TRBJ1-2; weak D call: TRBD1 (5 bases). V lost 4 bases and J 4 bases, leaving 13 bases between the germline ends. Germline CDR1 reads KGHSH; CDR2 reads LQKENI. The CDR3 runs 14 residues. CDR3 nucleotides: TGTGCCAGCTCACAGACTCAGGGAGGCTATGGCTACACCTTC. Translation: CASSQTQGGYGYTF.

The V and J genes are TRBV4-3 and TRBJ2-3, with 14 positions matching TRBD2. J was trimmed by 7 bases and V by 0 bases; bases with no gene match: 9. The CDR3 spans 18 residues. Germline CDR1 and CDR2: LGHNA and YSLEER. The CDR3 protein is CASSQDRPRLAGGYTQYF. The CDR3 DNA is TGCGCCAGCAGCCAAGATCGTCCGAGACTAGCGGGGGGGTATACGCAGTATTTT.

Concerning this clone itself: The junction and the germline gene differ at one end; a read error may be behind it. The rearrangement joins TRBV9 to TRBJ2-5, with D possibly TRBD2 on 5 matching bases. In germline, CDR1 is SGDLS, CDR2 YYNGEE. The CDR3 length is 15 residues. CDR3 in amino acids: CAGSPSLGLDSAQYF. The CDR3 coding sequence is TGTGCCGGCAGCCCATCCCTAGGACTGGATTCGGCCCAGTACTTC.

J is TRBJ2-6 and V is TRBV2; D might be TRBD1 (6 bases). Germline V gives CDR1 SNHLY, CDR2 FYNNEI. The CDR3 is 15 residues long. V was shortened by 6 bases and J by 0 bases, with 9 bases between the two germline ends. The CDR3 DNA reads as TGTGCCAGCAGAGCGGACAGCTCTGGGGCCAACGTCCTGACTTTC. Translated, it gives CASRADSSGANVLTF.

V gene TRBV4-3 combines with J gene TRBJ1-2, with TRBD1 as a possible D gene (5 bases). Germline CDR1 is LGHNA and CDR2 is YSLEER. The V and J ends lost 3 bases and 4 bases respectively, with 15 bases between them. The length of the CDR3 is 15 residues. DNA for the CDR3: TGCGCCAGCAGCCAGGCTACCGGGACTATCTATGGCTACACCTTC. It translates to CASSQATGTIYGYTF.

CDR3: CASSLDLLGPHEQFF. DNA of the CDR3: TGTGCCAGCAGCTTAGATCTACTAGGCCCCCATGAGCAGTTCTTC. The chain carries TRBV11-2 and TRBJ2-1, with D tentatively TRBD2 (5 bases). V lost 0 bases, J lost 8 bases, and 14 bases lay in between. The CDR3 totals 15 residues. The germline CDR1 and CDR2 sequences are SGHAT and FQNNGV. Complete variable domain (other parts from reference TRBV11-2 and TRBJ2-1): EAGVAQSPRYKIIEKRQSVAFWCNPISGHATLYWYQQILGQGPKLLIQFQNNGVVDDSQLPKDRFSAERLKGVDSTLKIQPAKLEDSAVYLCASSLDLLGPHEQFFGPGTRLTVL.

Here the CDR3 reads CASSQDLKLVNTEAFF. The CDR3 coding sequence is TGCGCCAGCAGCCAAGATTTGAAACTAGTAAACACTGAAGCTTTCTTT. The chain links TRBV4-3 to TRBJ1-1; D unclear. In germline, CDR1 is LGHNA, CDR2 YSLEER. The CDR3 is 16 residues long. Trimming pared 0 bases from V and 2 bases from J, leaving 13 bases between.

The rearrangement uses TRBV5-6 and TRBJ1-5, with a weak D call TRBD1 (5 bases). The V gene's germline CDR1 is SGHDT and CDR2 YYEEEE. Between the trimmed V and J ends, which lost 1 base and 5 bases, there was a span of 10 bases. This CDR3 is built from 14 residues. CDR3 nucleotides: TGTGCCAGCAGCTTGCTCTCGGGGGATCAGCCCCAGCATTTT. Translated: CASSLLSGDQPQHF.

V usage is TRBV6-1 and J usage is TRBJ1-1; 9 positions match TRBD1. The V gene's germline CDR1 is MNHNS and CDR2 SASEGT. V was pared by 2 bases and J by 5 bases, with 6 bases of the junction left unmatched. This CDR3 has 15 residues. The CDR3 DNA sequence: TGTGCCAGCAGTGAATGGGGACAGGGAGGGACTGAAGCTTTCTTT. Protein product: CASSEWGQGGTEAFF.

The rearrangement joins TRBV6-1 to TRBJ1-2; 12 nucleotides agree with TRBD1. Germline lookup yields CDR1 MNHNS and CDR2 SASEGT. Germline trimming cut 6 bases from V and 6 bases from J; bases unmatched to any gene: 5. CDR3 length: 14 amino acids. Here the CDR3 reads CASSPGQGAHGYTF. The CDR3 nucleotides are TGTGCCAGCAGCCCGGGACAGGGGGCGCATGGCTACACCTTC.

The chain links TRBV7-6 to TRBJ2-7; 9 bases map to TRBD2. CDR3 length: 14 amino acids. Trimming took 1 base from V and 5 from J; bases not matched to a gene: 3. Germline CDR1 SGHVS, CDR2 FNYEAQ. The CDR3 loop is CASSLVIAGDEQYF. CDR3 in DNA: TGTGCCAGCAGCTTAGTAATAGCGGGGGACGAGCAGTACTTC.

This chain connects TRBV27 to TRBJ2-1, with D tentatively TRBD2 (7 bases). The V end was cut by 6 bases, the J end by 2 bases, with 14 bases between. This CDR3 has 15 amino acids. Germline loops: CDR1 MNHEY, CDR2 SMNVEV (reference sequence). DNA of the CDR3: TGTGCCAGCAGGCCGGGGGGCGGCCCCTACAATGAGCAGTTCTTC. Its protein is CASRPGGGPYNEQFF.

The chain combines TRBV10-3 with TRBJ2-5, with D possibly matching TRBD1 (5 bases). Germline V gene sequence: CDR1 ENHRY, CDR2 SYGVKD. The CDR3 has 14 amino acids. The germline V and J ends were trimmed by 1 base and 5 bases, with 11 bases remaining between them. CDR3 DNA sequence: TGTGCCATCAGTGAGTTGGGGCCCGGTGAGACCCAGTACTTC. Translated, it gives CAISELGPGETQYF.